This T cell receptor beta chain was recovered during a study of blood T cell repertoires in COVID-19. Across the study: T cells, B-cell-depleted T cells, or PBMCs supplied cDNA or gDNA.

Repertoires were generated with immunoSEQ multiplex PCR, while TCRdb's copy carries only in-frame clones and drops some. The data show 200,000 to 250,000 clones, around 90% seen once. Participants came from under 30 US areas, aged about 18 to 100 years. Deletions cut 6 bases from V and 4 bases from J, with 10 bases between. The CDR3 has 13 residues. Per germline, CDR1 MNHEY and CDR2 SVGAGI. The chain is built from TRBV6-5 and TRBJ2-1; the D gene is possibly TRBD2 (5 bases). Sequenced input: PBMCs or T cells enriched from blood (not recorded which). The clonotype comes from a woman aged 30 to 39 who had recovered from COVID-19. CDR3 in amino acids: CASRGSGYNEQFF. CDR3 nucleotide sequence: TGTGCCAGCAGGGGGAGTGGGTACAATGAGCAGTTCTTC.